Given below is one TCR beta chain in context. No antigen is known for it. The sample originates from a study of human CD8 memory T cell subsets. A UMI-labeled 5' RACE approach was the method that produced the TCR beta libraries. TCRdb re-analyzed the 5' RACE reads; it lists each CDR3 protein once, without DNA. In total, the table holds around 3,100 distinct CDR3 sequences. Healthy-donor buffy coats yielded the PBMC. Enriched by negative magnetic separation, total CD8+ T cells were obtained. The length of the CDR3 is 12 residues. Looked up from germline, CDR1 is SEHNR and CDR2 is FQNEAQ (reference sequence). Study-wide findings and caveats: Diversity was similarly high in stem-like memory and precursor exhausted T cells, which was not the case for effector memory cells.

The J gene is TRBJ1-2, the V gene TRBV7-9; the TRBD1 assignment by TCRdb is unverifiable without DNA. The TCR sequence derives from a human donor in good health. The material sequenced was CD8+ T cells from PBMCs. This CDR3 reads CASSFTGAGYTF.